The clone carrying this TCR beta chain has just a few counts. This specimen belongs to a study of early T cells in non-severe SARS-CoV-2 infection. Study-level information: Sequenced material consisted of bulk RNA (from unsorted whole blood), and chains were unpaired.

The CDR3 runs to 14 residues. Trimming at V came to 3 bases and at J to 1 base, leaving 2 bases not matched to a gene. CDR1 is SGHTA and CDR2 is FQGNSA in the germline V gene. Individually, cDNA molecules had unique molecular identifiers attached to them. In TCRdb, the 5' RACE reads were re-called with MiXCR into one record per CDR3 protein. The repertoire holds tens of thousands of distinct CDR3 sequences, with 12% as singletons. The genes are TRBV7-2 and TRBJ2-5, with 7 nucleotides matching TRBD2. The sequenced material came from whole blood. The sequence came from an adult who was a healthcare worker with PCR-confirmed SARS-CoV-2 infection or an uninfected control (not recorded which). CDR3 DNA: TGTGCCAGCAGCTTGGGGGGGGGCCAAGAGACCCAGTACTTC. Translation: CASSLGGGQETQYF. Full variable domain (missing parts from reference TRBV7-2 and TRBJ2-5): GAGVSQSPSNKVTEKGKDVELRCDPISGHTALYWYRQSLGQGLEFLIYFQGNSAPDKSGLPSDRFSAERTGGSVSTLTIQRTQQEDSAVYLCASSLGGGQETQYFGPGTRLLVL.